The 12 T cell receptor beta chains presented below share a single source sample, sequenced in a study of T-cell memory formation after mild COVID-19. Using its own MiXCR run on the 5' RACE reads, TCRdb lists one record per CDR3 protein. The sample consists of tens of thousands of distinct CDR3 sequences, 8% to 9.5% of them appearing once. What was sequenced was PBMCs or a T cell subset sorted from them (not recorded which). The receptors here all came from a man aged 18 to 29 who had mild COVID-19 (a few samples of this study predate the infection). Cell type and time point are not known.

Ten or more counts support this clonotype. The chain is built from TRBV5-1 and TRBJ2-7; 11 bases match TRBD1. This CDR3 spans 14 amino acids. Germline CDR1 reads SGHRS; CDR2 reads YFSETQ. The V segment lost 4 bases and the J segment 3 bases; nucleotides outside the gene matches: 3. The CDR3 spells CASSRGTGGYEQYV. Here the CDR3 DNA reads TGCGCCAGCAGCCGAGGGACAGGGGGCTACGAGCAGTACGTC.

This clonotype rates as medium-sized. This chain links TRBV2 with TRBJ2-3; D may be TRBD1 or TRBD2 (5 bases each). CDR1 is SNHLY, CDR2 FYNNEI, per germline. The V gene lost 3 bases and the J gene lost 4 bases, with 11 bases spanning the gap. The CDR3 covers 14 residues. The CDR3 nucleotides are TGTGCCAGCAGTGAGAGGGGCCACGCAGATACGCAGTATTTT. It encodes CASSERGHADTQYF.

This clonotype showed up just a few times. The chain uses TRBV4-3 and TRBJ2-2; the D is unclear. Germline V gives CDR1 LGHNA, CDR2 YSLEER. The CDR3 is 14 amino acids. V was cut by 0 bases and J by 10 bases, with 12 bases left in between. CDR3 protein: CASSQEVSPQELFF. CDR3 DNA: TGCGCCAGCAGCCAAGAAGTATCCCCCCAGGAGCTGTTTTTT.

The J gene is TRBJ1-2, the V gene TRBV11-2; no reliable D call. This CDR3 has 15 residues. CDR1 is SGHAT, CDR2 FQNNGV, per germline. Trimming removed 2 bases at V and 4 bases at J, with 14 bases between. DNA of the CDR3: TGTGCCAGCAGCTTATCAGAGGGATGGGGCTATGGCTACACCTTC. It codes for CASSLSEGWGYGYTF.

The table lists this clonotype with a few counts. The chain combines TRBV6-5 with TRBJ1-1, with 7 positions matching TRBD1. V lost 7 bases, J lost 1 base, and 6 bases stayed unmatched. Germline assignment: CDR1 MNHEY and CDR2 SVGAGI. This CDR3 is 14 amino acids long. The CDR3 coding sequence is TGTGCCAGCACACGGGACAGCACGAACACTGAAGCTTTCTTT. This gives the protein CASTRDSTNTEAFF.

In this sample, this clonotype turned up a few times. DNA for the CDR3: TGTGCCAGCAGCTTAGACAGACAGGCCAAAGAGACCCAGTACTTC. Its translation is CASSLDRQAKETQYF. The chain links TRBV7-2 to TRBJ2-5; perhaps TRBD1 as D (6 bases). V was clipped by 1 base and J by 3 bases, with 12 bases between them. Looked up from germline, CDR1 is SGHTA and CDR2 is FQGNSA. This CDR3 is 15 amino acids long.

This chain connects TRBV2 to TRBJ2-3; D is uncertain. Deletions cut 4 bases from V and 0 bases from J, with 11 bases between. Looked up from germline, CDR1 is SNHLY and CDR2 is FYNNEI. The CDR3 runs to 15 residues. The CDR3: CASSGDLHSTDTQYF. The CDR3 nucleotides are TGTGCCAGCAGTGGTGACCTACATAGCACAGATACGCAGTATTTT.

This chain uses TRBV5-1 with TRBJ2-3; D is uncertain. Looked up from germline, CDR1 is SGHRS and CDR2 is YFSETQ. V lost 5 bases and J 0 bases, leaving 10 bases between the germline ends. The CDR3 is 14 residues long. CDR3 bases: TGCGCCAGCAGGGAACGTCCTAGCACAGATACGCAGTATTTT. It codes for CASRERPSTDTQYF.

This clonotype was picked up many times. The V call is TRBV4-3, the J call TRBJ2-3; D may match TRBD1 or TRBD2 (7 bases each). In germline, CDR1 is LGHNA, CDR2 YSLEER. Trimming cost V 4 bases and J 6 bases, with 14 bases left between them. This CDR3 contains 14 residues. DNA of the CDR3: TGCGCCAGCAGCCCCACGCAGGGGGGGGATACGCAGTATTTT. Its protein product is CASSPTQGGDTQYF.

The chain joins TRBV4-2 to TRBJ2-6; D is perhaps TRBD1 (5 bases). The CDR3 is 15 residues long. Trimming shortened V by 1 base and J by 2 bases, and 6 bases separated the two germline ends. CDR1 is LGHNA, CDR2 YNFKEQ, per germline. For the CDR3, the DNA is TGTGCCAGCAGCCAAGTAGGGGCTGGGGCCAACGTCCTGACTTTC. It yields the protein CASSQVGAGANVLTF.

In this sample, this clonotype turned up a few times. The chain carries TRBV24-1 and TRBJ1-2; the D is unclear. The germline CDR1 and CDR2 sequences are KGHDR and SFDVKD. The CDR3 has 12 residues. V was clipped by 3 bases and J by 5 bases, with 6 bases between them. CDR3 loop: CATSDRGYGYTF. The DNA for the CDR3 is TGTGCCACCAGTGATCGAGGATATGGCTACACCTTC.

The chain joins TRBV7-6 to TRBJ1-2; no definite D call. The CDR3 extends over 13 amino acids. Trimming cost V 10 bases and J 6 bases, with 18 bases left between them. Germline loops: CDR1 SGHVS, CDR2 FNYEAQ. CDR3 amino acids: CATRPDRGDGYTF. CDR3 DNA: TGTGCCACCAGGCCGGATCGAGGCGATGGCTACACCTTC.